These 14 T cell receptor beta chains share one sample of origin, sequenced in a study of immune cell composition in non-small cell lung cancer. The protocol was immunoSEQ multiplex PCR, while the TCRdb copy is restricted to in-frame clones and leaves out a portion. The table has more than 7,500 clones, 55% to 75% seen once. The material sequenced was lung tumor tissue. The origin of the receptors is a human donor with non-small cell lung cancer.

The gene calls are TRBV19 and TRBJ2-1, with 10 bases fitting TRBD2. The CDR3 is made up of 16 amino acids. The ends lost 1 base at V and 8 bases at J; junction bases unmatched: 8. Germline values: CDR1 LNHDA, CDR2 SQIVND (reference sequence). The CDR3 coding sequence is TGTGCCAGTAGTATAGTGGATCTAGCGGGGGCCGATGAGCAGTTCTTC. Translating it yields CASSIVDLAGADEQFF.

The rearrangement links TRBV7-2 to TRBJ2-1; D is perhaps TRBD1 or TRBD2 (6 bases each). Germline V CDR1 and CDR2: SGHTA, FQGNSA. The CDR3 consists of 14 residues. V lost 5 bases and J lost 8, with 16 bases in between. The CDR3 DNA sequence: TGTGCCAGCAGCCCCAAGATCGGGGGCGATGAGCAGTTCTTC. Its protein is CASSPKIGGDEQFF.

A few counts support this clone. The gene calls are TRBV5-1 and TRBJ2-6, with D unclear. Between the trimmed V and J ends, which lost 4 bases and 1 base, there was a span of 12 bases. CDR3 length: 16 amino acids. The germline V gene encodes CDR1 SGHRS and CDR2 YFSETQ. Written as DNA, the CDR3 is TGCGCCAGCAGCCTGGCCCTGGGATCTGGGGCCAACGTCCTGACTTTC. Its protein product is CASSLALGSGANVLTF.

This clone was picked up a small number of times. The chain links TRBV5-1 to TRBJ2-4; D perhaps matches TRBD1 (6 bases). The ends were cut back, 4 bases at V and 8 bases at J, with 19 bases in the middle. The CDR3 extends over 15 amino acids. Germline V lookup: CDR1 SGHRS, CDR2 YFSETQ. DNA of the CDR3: TGCGCCAGCAGCCAGGAATACAGGGAATGGGACATTCAGTACTTC. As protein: CASSQEYREWDIQYF.

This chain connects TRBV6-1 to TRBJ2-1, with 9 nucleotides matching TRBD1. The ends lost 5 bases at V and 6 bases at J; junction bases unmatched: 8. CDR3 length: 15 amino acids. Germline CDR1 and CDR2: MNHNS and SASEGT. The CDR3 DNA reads TGTGCCAGCAGTTCTCGGGACAGGGTCCGCAATGAGCAGTTCTTC. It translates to CASSSRDRVRNEQFF.

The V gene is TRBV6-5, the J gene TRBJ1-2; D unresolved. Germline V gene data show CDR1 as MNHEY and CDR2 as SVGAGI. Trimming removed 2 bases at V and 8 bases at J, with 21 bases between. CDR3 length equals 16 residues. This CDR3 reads CASSYGRKSGREGYTF. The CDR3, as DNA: TGTGCCAGCAGTTACGGACGCAAGTCAGGCCGAGAGGGCTACACCTTC.

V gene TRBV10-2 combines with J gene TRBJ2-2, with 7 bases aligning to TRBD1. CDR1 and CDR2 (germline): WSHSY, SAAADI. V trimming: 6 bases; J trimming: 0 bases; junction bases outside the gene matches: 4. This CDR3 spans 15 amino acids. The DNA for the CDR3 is TGCGCCAGCAGGAGACAGGGTACGAACACCGGGGAGCTGTTTTTT. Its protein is CASRRQGTNTGELFF.

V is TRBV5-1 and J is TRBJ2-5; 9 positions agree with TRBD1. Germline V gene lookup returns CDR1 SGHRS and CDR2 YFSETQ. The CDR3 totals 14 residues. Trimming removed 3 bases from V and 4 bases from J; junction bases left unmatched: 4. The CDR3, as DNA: TGCGCCAGCAGCTCGGGACAGGGAGGAGAGACCCAGTACTTC. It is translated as CASSSGQGGETQYF.

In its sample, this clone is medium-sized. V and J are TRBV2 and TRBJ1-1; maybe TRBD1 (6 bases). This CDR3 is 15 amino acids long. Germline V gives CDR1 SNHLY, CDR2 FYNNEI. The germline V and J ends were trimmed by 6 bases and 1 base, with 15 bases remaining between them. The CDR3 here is CASRRTGNRNTEAFF. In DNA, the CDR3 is TGTGCCAGCAGACGAACAGGGAACCGGAACACTGAAGCTTTCTTT.

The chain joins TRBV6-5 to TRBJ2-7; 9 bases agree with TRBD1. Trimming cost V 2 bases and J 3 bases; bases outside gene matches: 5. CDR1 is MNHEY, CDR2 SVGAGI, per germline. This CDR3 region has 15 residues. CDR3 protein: CASSYSWTGDYEQYF. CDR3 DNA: TGTGCCAGCAGTTACAGCTGGACAGGGGACTACGAGCAGTACTTC.

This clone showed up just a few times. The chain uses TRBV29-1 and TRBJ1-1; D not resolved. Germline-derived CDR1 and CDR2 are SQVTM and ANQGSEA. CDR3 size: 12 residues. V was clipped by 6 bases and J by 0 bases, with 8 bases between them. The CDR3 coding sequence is TGCAGCGTGGACCGGGTGAACACTGAAGCTTTCTTT. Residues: CSVDRVNTEAFF. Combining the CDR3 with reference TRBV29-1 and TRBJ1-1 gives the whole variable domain SAVISQKPSRDICQRGTSLTIQCQVDSQVTMMFWYRQQPGQSLTLIATANQGSEATYESGFVIDKFPISRPNLTFSTLTVSNMSPEDSSIYLCSVDRVNTEAFFGQGTRLTVV.

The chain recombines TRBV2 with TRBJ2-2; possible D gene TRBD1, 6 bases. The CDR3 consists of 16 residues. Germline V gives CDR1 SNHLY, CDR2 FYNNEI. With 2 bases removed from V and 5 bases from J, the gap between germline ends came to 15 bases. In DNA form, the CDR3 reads TGTGCCAGCAGTGAAACCACAGGGATCGAGACCGGGGAGCTGTTTTTT. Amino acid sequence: CASSETTGIETGELFF.

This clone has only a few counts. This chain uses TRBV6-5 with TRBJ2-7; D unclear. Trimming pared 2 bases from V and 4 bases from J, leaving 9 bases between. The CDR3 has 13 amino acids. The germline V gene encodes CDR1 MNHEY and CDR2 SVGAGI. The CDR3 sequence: CASSYPPAYEQYF. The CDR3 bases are TGTGCCAGCAGTTACCCGCCTGCATACGAGCAGTACTTC.

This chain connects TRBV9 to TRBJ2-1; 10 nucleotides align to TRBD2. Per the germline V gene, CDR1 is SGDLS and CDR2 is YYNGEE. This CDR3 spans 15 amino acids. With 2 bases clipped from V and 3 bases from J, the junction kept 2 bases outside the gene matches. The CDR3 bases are TGTGCCAGCAGCGTGATAGCGGGGGGCTACAATGAGCAGTTCTTC. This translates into CASSVIAGGYNEQFF. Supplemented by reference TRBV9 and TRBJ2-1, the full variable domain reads DSGVTQTPKHLITATGQRVTLRCSPRSGDLSVYWYQQSLDQGLQFLIQYYNGEERAKGNILERFSAQQFPDLHSELNLSSLELGDSALYFCASSVIAGGYNEQFFGPGTRLTVL.